The clone carrying this T cell receptor beta chain was observed a single time. The sample originates from a study of shared T cell receptors in the human thymus. TCRdb keeps only in-frame clones here, not all; method: immunoSEQ multiplex PCR. The data show about 380,000 clones, roughly 94% seen once. The CDR3 totals 15 residues. Germline V gives CDR1 MDHEN, CDR2 SYDVKM. Trimming removed 2 bases from V and 5 bases from J, with 13 bases in between. Sequencing was carried out using thymocytes. The chain carries TRBV28 and TRBJ1-5; no clear D gene. The TCR was taken from a human donor. CDR3 nucleotides: TGTGCCAGCAGTTTAGCGAAGCCAGACCATCAGCCCCAGCATTTT. As protein: CASSLAKPDHQPQHF.